This T cell receptor (beta chain) was observed in a study of regulatory T cells in long-lasting Graves disease. Time point defined: newly diagnosed GD, antithyroid drugs for less than 3 months. RNA extracted from PBMCs served as the sequencing template. At least ten counts were recorded for this clonotype. The V gene lost 7 bases and the J gene lost 7 bases, with 23 bases spanning the gap. This CDR3 contains 15 residues. From germline, CDR1 is SQVTM and CDR2 ANQGSEA. To make TCR beta libraries, researchers used iRepertoire HTBI primers and Arm-PCR of CDR3 regions. TCRdb analysed the multiplex PCR reads with MiXCR anew, one entry per CDR3 protein. The sample lists a few hundred thousand distinct CDR3 sequences, over 20% occurring once.

The sequence came from a female donor with Graves disease. V gene TRBV29-1 combines with J gene TRBJ2-1; tentative D call: TRBD2 (6 bases). Sequencing used peripheral blood mononuclear cells (PBMCs), obtained at new diagnosis, from a patient treated with antithyroid drugs. The CDR3 loop reads CSAKLGLAVGNEQFF. The CDR3 region has the DNA TGCAGCGCTAAACTGGGACTGGCAGTAGGGAATGAGCAGTTCTTC.